This T cell receptor (beta chain) emerged from a study of T cells in Graves' hyperthyroidism and ophthalmopathy. Regarding the study as a whole: Ophthalmopathy was model-predicted a median roughly 6.5 months pre-onset.

Amplified TCR beta CDR3 regions derived from RNA transcripts. The HTBI set primed first-round TCR CDR3 RT-PCR. TCRdb re-analysed the multiplex PCR reads in MiXCR, keeping a single row per CDR3 protein. The sample lists around 300,000 distinct CDR3 sequences, about 25% seen once, with about a quarter in the top ten. J was trimmed by 7 bases and V by 6 bases; bases with no gene match: 12. This CDR3 has 14 residues. Germline CDR1 is SNHLY and CDR2 is FYNNEI. With respect to this clonotype: No antigen is known for it.

Sequenced material: blood. This rearrangement joins TRBV2 to TRBJ2-7, with 7 bases aligning to TRBD1. This sequence originates from a man between 35 and 55 years old with Graves' hyperthyroidism that later progressed to Graves' ophthalmopathy. The CDR3 reads CASSDATGEEEQYF. Written as DNA, the CDR3 is TGTGCCAGCAGCGACGCCACAGGGGAAGAGGAGCAGTACTTC. The complete variable domain, with remaining parts taken from reference TRBV2 and TRBJ2-7, reads EPEVTQTPSHQVTQMGQEVILRCVPISNHLYFYWYRQILGQKVEFLVSFYNNEISEKSEIFDDQFSVERPDGSNFTLKIRSTKLEDSAMYFCASSDATGEEEQYFGPGTRLTVT.